Sequencing of this T cell receptor beta chain was carried out in a study of blood T cell repertoires in COVID-19. Study background: Sites across the United States, Italy and Spain contributed samples from acute and convalescent COVID-19.

The germline V gene encodes CDR1 SNHLY and CDR2 FYNNEI. The CDR3 has 19 amino acids. Trimming shortened V by 8 bases and J by 0 bases, and 27 bases separated the two germline ends. Original processing methods: Cell counts per sample came from amplifying reference gene primers. Sequenced by immunoSEQ multiplex PCR; TCRdb stores in-frame clones only, minus some. From that table come the V and J calls and clone size; the DNA was used to work out D and trimming. This table has around 200,000 clones, 88% appearing once. The source of this sequence is a woman aged 25-40 years who had recovered from COVID-19. V is TRBV2 and J is TRBJ2-3; D might be TRBD2 (5 bases). The sequenced sample was PBMCs or T cells enriched from blood (not recorded which). Written as DNA, the CDR3 is TGTGCCAGCTGGAGGCCCTCTTGGGAAATGGGAGTAAGCACAGATACGCAGTATTTT. Protein: CASWRPSWEMGVSTDTQYF.